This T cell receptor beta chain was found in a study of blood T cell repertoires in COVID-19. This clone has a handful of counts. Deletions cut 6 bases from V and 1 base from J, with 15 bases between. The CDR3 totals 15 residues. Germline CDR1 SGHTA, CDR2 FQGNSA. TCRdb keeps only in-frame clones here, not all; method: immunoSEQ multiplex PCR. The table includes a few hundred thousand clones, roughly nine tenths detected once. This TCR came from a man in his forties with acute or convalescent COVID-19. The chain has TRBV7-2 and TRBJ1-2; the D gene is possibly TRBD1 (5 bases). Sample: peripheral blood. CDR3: CASSFSGNVNYGYTF. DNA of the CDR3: TGTGCCAGCAGTTTTTCAGGGAATGTTAACTATGGCTACACCTTC.